This TCR beta chain was sequenced in a study of shared clonotypes between healthy human individuals. In germline, CDR1 is SGHRS, CDR2 YFSETQ. The CDR3 is made up of 13 amino acids. Trimming removed 0 bases at V and 4 bases at J, with 5 bases between. TCRdb's table, derived via immunoSEQ multiplex PCR, lists solely in-frame clones and lacks some. The data show about 670,000 clones, approximately 75% seen once. Comment on this clone: The sample carries other DNA sequences with the same CDR3.

The rearrangement links TRBV5-1 to TRBJ1-5; the D is unclear. Sample: memory CD4+ T cells sorted from blood. Subset noted: CD45RA-negative fraction. The sequence was collected from a woman aged 30 to 39 in good health. CDR3: CASSLGANQPQHF. Here the CDR3 DNA reads TGCGCCAGCAGCTTGGGGGCAAATCAGCCCCAGCATTTT.